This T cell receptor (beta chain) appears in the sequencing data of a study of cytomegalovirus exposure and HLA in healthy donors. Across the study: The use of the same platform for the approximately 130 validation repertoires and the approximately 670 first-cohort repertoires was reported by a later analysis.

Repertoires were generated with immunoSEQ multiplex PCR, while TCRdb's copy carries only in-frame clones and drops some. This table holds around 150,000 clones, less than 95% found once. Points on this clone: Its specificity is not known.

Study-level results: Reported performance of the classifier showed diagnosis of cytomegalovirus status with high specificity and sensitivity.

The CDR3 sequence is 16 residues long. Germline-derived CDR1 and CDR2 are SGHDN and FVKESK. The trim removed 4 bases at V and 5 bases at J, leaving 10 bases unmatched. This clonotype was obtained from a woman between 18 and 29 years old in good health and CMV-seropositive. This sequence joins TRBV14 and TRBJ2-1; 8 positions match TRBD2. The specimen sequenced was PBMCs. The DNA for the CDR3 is TGTGCCAGCAGCCCGAGTTGGCTAGCGGGCGACAATGAGCAGTTCTTC. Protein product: CASSPSWLAGDNEQFF.